Below, 11 T cell receptor beta chains from the same sample are listed, as sequenced in a study of glioma-infiltrating T cells after dendritic cell vaccination. The time point: after dendritic cell vaccination, including at tumor progression/relapse. The method was immunoSEQ multiplex PCR; TCRdb's version includes in-frame clones alone and lacks a portion of them. This sample yields around 60,000 clones, of which roughly nine tenths are seen a single time; 11% belongs to the top ten. The source material was blood, sampled after dendritic cell vaccination. The receptors here all came from a human donor with glioblastoma.

The chain is built from TRBV29-1 and TRBJ2-4, with a tentative D call TRBD1 (5 bases). CDR1 is SQVTM and CDR2 is ANQGSEA in the germline V gene. This CDR3 is 14 amino acids long. V lost 4 bases to trimming and J lost 0 bases, with 10 bases between them. The CDR3 DNA reads TGCAGCGTTGCAAACAGGCTAGCCAAAAACATTCAGTACTTC. It translates to CSVANRLAKNIQYF. Based on the CDR3 plus reference TRBV29-1 and TRBJ2-4, the full variable domain is SAVISQKPSRDICQRGTSLTIQCQVDSQVTMMFWYRQQPGQSLTLIATANQGSEATYESGFVIDKFPISRPNLTFSTLTVSNMSPEDSSIYLCSVANRLAKNIQYFGAGTRLSVL.

The V gene is TRBV9, the J gene TRBJ2-6; 7 bases align to TRBD1. The V and J ends lost 2 bases and 1 base, in that order; junction bases with no gene match: 18. The CDR3 has 21 amino acids. Germline CDR1 and CDR2: SGDLS and YYNGEE. For the CDR3, the DNA is TGTGCCAGCAGCGTTTCATCTATAAAGGGACAGTCGCTATCTGGGGCCAACGTCCTGACTTTC. As protein: CASSVSSIKGQSLSGANVLTF.

V is TRBV18 and J is TRBJ2-5; 7 bases align to TRBD2. The CDR3 is 15 amino acids. Germline loops: CDR1 KGHSH, CDR2 LQKENI. J lost 5 bases, V lost 3 bases, and 9 bases had no gene match. The chain's CDR3 is CASSPRGGGGETQYF. The CDR3 DNA reads TGTGCCAGCTCACCGCGCGGTGGGGGAGGGGAGACCCAGTACTTC.

This chain uses TRBV27 with TRBJ1-2; 7 bases are a match to TRBD1. J was trimmed by 8 bases and V by 5 bases; bases with no gene match: 11. Germline CDR1 is MNHEY and CDR2 is SMNVEV (reference sequence). This CDR3 region has 14 residues. As DNA, the CDR3 is TGTGCCAGCAGTCCCGGGACAGCCTCCAGCGGCTACACCTTC. Translated, it gives CASSPGTASSGYTF.

The J gene is TRBJ2-5, the V gene TRBV5-1, with D maybe TRBD1 (6 bases). Between the trimmed V and J ends, which lost 9 bases and 3 bases, there was a span of 18 bases. Germline V CDR1 and CDR2: SGHRS, YFSETQ. The CDR3 covers 14 residues. CDR3 amino acids: CATKPGTPKETQYF. Written as DNA, the CDR3 is TGCGCCACCAAACCCGGGACACCAAAAGAGACCCAGTACTTC.

CDR3 bases: TGTGCCAGCACCCCCCCCGGGGCCAAAAACATTCAGTACTTC. Residues: CASTPPGAKNIQYF. V is TRBV6-5 and J is TRBJ2-4; unclear D gene. V lost 7 bases to trimming and J lost 1 base, with 11 bases between them. CDR3 length equals 14 residues. Germline CDR1 reads MNHEY; CDR2 reads SVGAGI.

This clone was detected once. The chain is built from TRBV5-4 and TRBJ2-2; the match to TRBD1 covers 8 bases. The CDR3 contains 15 residues. V shed 3 bases and J 1 base; nucleotides not matched to a gene: 2. Germline values: CDR1 SGHNT, CDR2 YYREEE (reference sequence). Written as DNA, the CDR3 is TGTGCCAGCAGCTCCGGGACAGGGAACACCGGGGAGCTGTTTTTT. Protein: CASSSGTGNTGELFF.

This chain connects TRBV11-3 to TRBJ2-5; the D gene is possibly TRBD1 (6 bases). The J call is in doubt because the DNA end fits TRBJ2-7 better. The germline V gene has CDR1 SGHNT and CDR2 YENEEA. This CDR3 is built from 15 residues. The CDR3 here is CASSFSRGHLYEQYF. CDR3 DNA sequence: TGTGCCAGCAGTTTCTCGAGGGGACACCTCTACGAGCAGTACTTC.

The rearrangement links TRBV25-1 to TRBJ1-3; possible D gene TRBD1, 5 bases. The CDR3 spans 12 residues. The ends were cut back, 4 bases at V and 6 bases at J, with 7 bases in the middle. CDR1 is MGHDK and CDR2 is SYGVNS in the germline V gene. Here the CDR3 DNA reads TGTGCCAGCAGTGGGGGCAAAAACACCATATATTTT. Its protein is CASSGGKNTIYF.

This chain links TRBV11-2 with TRBJ2-3; TRBD2 agrees at 11 bases. CDR3 length: 16 residues. Germline-derived CDR1 and CDR2 are SGHAT and FQNNGV. V was pared by 5 bases and J by 1 base, with 5 bases of the junction left unmatched. CDR3 in DNA: TGTGCCAGCAGCCTCGTAGCGGGAGGGGGCACAGATACGCAGTATTTT. Protein sequence: CASSLVAGGGTDTQYF.

This chain uses TRBV5-1 with TRBJ1-6; D is perhaps TRBD1 (6 bases). Deletions cut 0 bases from V and 5 bases from J, with 12 bases between. The CDR3 is made up of 16 amino acids. Germline CDR1 is SGHRS and CDR2 is YFSETQ. CDR3 loop: CASSLGGGLDNSPLHF. CDR3 coding DNA: TGCGCCAGCAGCTTGGGGGGGGGCCTTGATAATTCACCCCTCCACTTT. Full variable domain (rest looked up from reference TRBV5-1 and TRBJ1-6): KAGVTQTPRYLIKTRGQQVTLSCSPISGHRSVSWYQQTPGQGLQFLFEYFSETQRNKGNFPGRFSGRQFSNSRSEMNVSTLELGDSALYLCASSLGGGLDNSPLHFGNGTRLTVT.